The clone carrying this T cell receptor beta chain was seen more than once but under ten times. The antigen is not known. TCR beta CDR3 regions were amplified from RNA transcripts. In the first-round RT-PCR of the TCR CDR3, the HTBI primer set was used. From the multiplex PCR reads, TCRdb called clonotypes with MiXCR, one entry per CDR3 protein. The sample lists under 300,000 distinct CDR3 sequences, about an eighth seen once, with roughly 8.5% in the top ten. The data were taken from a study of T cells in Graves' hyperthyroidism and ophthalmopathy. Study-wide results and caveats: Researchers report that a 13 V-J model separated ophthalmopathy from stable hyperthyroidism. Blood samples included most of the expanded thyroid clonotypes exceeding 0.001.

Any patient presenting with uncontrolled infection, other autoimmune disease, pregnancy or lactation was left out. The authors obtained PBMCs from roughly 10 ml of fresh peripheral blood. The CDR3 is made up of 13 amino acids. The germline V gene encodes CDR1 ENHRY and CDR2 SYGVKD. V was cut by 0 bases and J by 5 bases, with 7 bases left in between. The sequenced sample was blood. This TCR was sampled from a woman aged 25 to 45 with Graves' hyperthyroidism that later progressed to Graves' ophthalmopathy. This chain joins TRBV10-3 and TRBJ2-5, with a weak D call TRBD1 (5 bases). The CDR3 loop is CAISESRVETQYF. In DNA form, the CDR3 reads TGTGCCATCAGTGAGTCCAGGGTTGAGACCCAGTACTTC.